The sequence of this T cell receptor beta chain was determined in a study of early T cells in non-severe SARS-CoV-2 infection (dated by TCRdb to the early 2020s). With respect to the entire study: Because TCR sequencing relied on bulk RNA taken from unsorted whole blood, pairing of alpha and beta chains was not possible.

Libraries were built with 5' RACE. Sequenced on a NextSeq 500. The TCR library protocol attached unique molecular identifiers to individual cDNA molecules to correct for sequencing error and PCR bias. Both TCR alpha and beta chains were sequenced, and tight co-correlation was observed between alpha and beta sequence abundances in each sample. Per the original workflow: V gene, J gene and CDR3 annotation of TCR sequences was performed with Decombinator V4. Expanded TCRs were defined as changing significantly between any two time points under a Poisson model with p below 0.0001. TCR abundances were normalised to the total number of TCRs sequenced per sample and expressed as counts per million. VDJdb, accessed on 1 November 2021, was searched for TCRs annotated for CMV, EBV and SARS-CoV-2, and TCRs annotated for more than one antigen were excluded. TCRdb trimmed the raw reads at Q25, called clones with MiXCR and kept productive beta chains. Rows are combined by CDR3 protein, so each entry shows the most common genes and DNA. None of the V and J calls come from the authors' own analysis; TCRdb made them. This sample lists around 53,000 distinct CDR3 sequences; 10% to 15% were detected once. Of the sample, about 9.7% is held by the ten largest clones.

A case-control design nested within a healthcare worker cohort in London, UK, was used, with weekly nasopharyngeal swab PCR tests and blood sampling performed. Healthcare workers were enrolled in the week of the UK lockdown, from 23 to 31 March 2020, and were followed every week for up to 16 weeks. This clonotype was detected a few times. Its antigen specificity is not known. No clone much larger than this one lies a single base away; base qualities are absent. Study-wide findings and limitations: Matching against VDJdb was skewed toward anti-spike CD8 responses, likely underestimated virus-specific expansions, and missed private and CD4 specificities.

The sequence came from an adult who was a healthcare worker with PCR-confirmed SARS-CoV-2 infection or an uninfected control (not recorded which). The sample was whole blood.

The CDR3 has the sequence CASRRAPSHQETQYF. The sequenced DNA is TGTGCCAGCAGGAGGGCCCCCTCACACCAAGAGACCCAGTACTTC. This chain joins TRBV7-2 to TRBJ2-5, with a weak D call of TRBD2 (5 bases match). The CDR3 spans 15 residues, from the cysteine through the phenylalanine. CDR3 DNA only is kept here, 45 bases in frame from base 1. Trimming costs V 6 bases and J 0 bases, and their ends lie 14 bases apart. The germline V gene yields SGHTA for CDR1 and FQGNSA for CDR2.